The sequence of this TCR beta chain was determined in a study of human T cells and chemical hapten exposure. Time point given: patch test 3, about 24 weeks after DPC sensitization. Treatment of the sample: therapeutic diphenylcyclopropenone sensitization with weekly scalp DPC. One entry per CDR3 protein, called by TCRdb with MiXCR from the RACE reads. The sample has about 82,000 distinct CDR3 sequences; approximately 12% are singletons. CDR3 length: 15 amino acids. Only a few counts were recorded for this clonotype. The J gene is TRBJ2-7, the V gene TRBV21-1; TRBD1 was called by the table and not checked on the DNA. TRBV21-1 is a pseudogene. The input for sequencing was whole blood, taken in connection with sensitization to the hapten diphenylcyclopropenone (DPC). This sequence originates from a woman aged 45-65 years with alopecia areata. Some clones in this sample may be carry-over from other donors' samples. CDR3 nucleotide sequence: TGTGCCAGCAGCAAATCCACAGGGGGAACCTACGAGCAGTACTTC. This encodes CASSKSTGGTYEQYF.